This T cell receptor beta chain was identified during a study of immune evolution from preneoplasia to lung adenocarcinoma. Assay used: immunoSEQ multiplex PCR; TCRdb lists only in-frame clones, some missing. The sample records 3,500 or so clones, over 75% being singletons. The sample was FFPE invasive lung adenocarcinoma tissue. This clonotype was sampled from a person aged 50-59 years with lung adenocarcinoma.

The CDR3 bases are TGTGCCAGCAACGCCCAGAACACTGAAGCTTTCTTT. Amino acid sequence: CASNAQNTEAFF. The gene calls are TRBV2 and TRBJ1-1, with no clear D. Germline V gives CDR1 SNHLY, CDR2 FYNNEI. V dropped 7 bases and J dropped 1 base, with 7 bases sitting between them. This CDR3 region has 12 residues. Filled out from reference TRBV2 and TRBJ1-1, the complete variable domain reads EPEVTQTPSHQVTQMGQEVILRCVPISNHLYFYWYRQILGQKVEFLVSFYNNEISEKSEIFDDQFSVERPDGSNFTLKIRSTKLEDSAMYFCASNAQNTEAFFGQGTRLTVV.